This T cell receptor beta chain originates from a study of cytomegalovirus exposure and HLA in healthy donors. The CDR3 covers 16 residues. The V gene lost 9 bases and the J gene lost 1 base, with 19 bases spanning the gap. Germline-derived CDR1 and CDR2 are SNHLY and FYNNEI. PCR employed 60 Vbeta and 13 Jbeta primers. The repertoire was sequenced with immunoSEQ multiplex PCR; TCRdb's copy has only in-frame clones and lacks some. The sample shows about 130,000 clones, 80% of them seen only once. Sequences were obtained from PBMCs. This clonotype was sampled from a man aged 25-40 years in good health and CMV-seropositive. The chain uses TRBV2 and TRBJ1-5, with D maybe TRBD1 (6 bases). The CDR3 region has the DNA TGTGCCAGTAGAGAGGCAGGGGTCGGCAGCAATCAGCCCCAGCATTTT. Its translation: CASREAGVGSNQPQHF.